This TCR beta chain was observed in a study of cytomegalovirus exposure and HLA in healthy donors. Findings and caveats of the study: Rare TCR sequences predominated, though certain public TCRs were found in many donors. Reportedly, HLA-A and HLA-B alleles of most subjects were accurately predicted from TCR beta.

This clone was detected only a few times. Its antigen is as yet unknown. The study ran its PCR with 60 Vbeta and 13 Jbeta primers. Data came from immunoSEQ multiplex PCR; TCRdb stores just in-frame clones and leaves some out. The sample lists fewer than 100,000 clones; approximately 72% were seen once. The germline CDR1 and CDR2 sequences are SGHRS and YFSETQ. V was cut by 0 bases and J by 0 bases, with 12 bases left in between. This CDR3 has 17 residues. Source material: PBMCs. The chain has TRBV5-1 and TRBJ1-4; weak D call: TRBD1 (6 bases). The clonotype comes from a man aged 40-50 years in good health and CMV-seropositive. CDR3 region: CASSLGGGPATNEKLFF. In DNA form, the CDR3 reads TGCGCCAGCAGCTTGGGTGGGGGCCCCGCAACTAATGAAAAACTGTTTTTT.